This is a list of T cell receptor beta chains from one sample in a study of blood T cell repertoires in COVID-19. The table came from immunoSEQ multiplex PCR; TCRdb's copy has only in-frame clones and leaves some out. The data hold over 200,000 clones, with approximately 80% observed a single time. Sequences were obtained from peripheral blood. These receptors all stem from a man aged 40-50 years with acute or convalescent COVID-19. Both conserved end residues are part of each CDR3. The D gene is left open where the match is weak. Where a row states a size, it is once, few, many or the class of an expanded clone; other rows omit it.

>13|TRBJ2-1|NA|TRBV18|NA
TGTGCCACCTGTAGTAGCCTCTACAATGAGCAGTTCTTC
CATCSSLYNEQFF
>15|TRBJ2-3|NA|TRBV2|NA
TGTGCCAGCAGTAATTCGGGTGCTGGCACAGATACGCAGTATTTT
CASSNSGAGTDTQYF
>19|TRBJ2-1|TRBD2|TRBV4-1|NA
TGCGCCAGCAGCCCCCTAGCGGGAGGGCCTTTAGGGTCCTACAATGAGCAGTTCTTC
CASSPLAGGPLGSYNEQFF
>15|TRBJ2-3|TRBD2|TRBV6-1|few
TGTGCCAGCAGTGAACTAGCGGGACTTTCAGATACGCAGTATTTT
CASSELAGLSDTQYF
>14|TRBJ1-1|TRBD1|TRBV5-4|few
TGTGCCAGCAGCATCGACAGGGGGGCCACTGAAGCTTTCTTT
CASSIDRGATEAFF
>17|TRBJ2-1|NA|TRBV7-6|NA
TGTGCCAGCAGCCCGTTAGGAATAGCAAACCCCTACAATGAGCAGTTCTTC
CASSPLGIANPYNEQFF
>15|TRBJ2-1|NA|TRBV7-2|NA
TGTGCCAGCGCGAATCAGGGGTCTACCTACAATGAGCAGTTCTTC
CASANQGSTYNEQFF
>13|TRBJ1-5|NA|TRBV5-4|NA
TGTGCCAGCAGCTTGTCGGCAGGCGACCCCCAGCATTTT
CASSLSAGDPQHF
>21|TRBJ2-2|TRBD2|TRBV19|NA
TGTGCCAGTAGTATAAAGGGGCCGACTAGCGGGAGGTCTGATGGCTCCGGGGAGCTGTTTTTT
CASSIKGPTSGRSDGSGELFF
>14|TRBJ2-7|TRBD1|TRBV18|NA
TGTGCCAGCTCACTACGGGACAGGGCAATCGAGCAGTACTTC
CASSLRDRAIEQYF
>15|TRBJ1-2|NA|TRBV7-9|NA
TGTGCCAGCAGCTTAGAGATTGCGGCCGGCTATGGCTACACCTTC
CASSLEIAAGYGYTF
>16|TRBJ1-3|NA|TRBV7-2|NA
TGTGCCAGCAGCTTAAATTCTCGCAGCTCTGGAAACACCATATATTTT
CASSLNSRSSGNTIYF
>14|TRBJ1-2|NA|TRBV1|NA
TGCACCAGCAGCCCTCGGCCCCTGTCGGGTGGCTACACCTTC
CTSSPRPLSGGYTF
>11|TRBJ1-4|NA|TRBV20-1|once
TGCAGTGCCTTAGATTCAGAAAAACTGTTTTTT
CSALDSEKLFF
>15|TRBJ2-3|NA|TRBV30|NA
TGTGCCTGGAGCAAAAATACCGGGAGCACAGATACGCAGTATTTT
CAWSKNTGSTDTQYF
>13|TRBJ2-5|NA|TRBV7-3|NA
TGTGCCAGCAGCTTAGTGCAGGGCCAGACCCAGTACTTC
CASSLVQGQTQYF
>15|TRBJ1-6|NA|TRBV6-6|NA
TGTGCCAGGATACTTGAAGGGGGATTTGGTTCACCCCTCCACTTT
CARILEGGFGSPLHF
>15|TRBJ2-2|TRBD2|TRBV9|NA
TGTGCCAGCAGCGTAGCGGGAGGGCCAACCGGGGAGCTGTTTTTT
CASSVAGGPTGELFF
>15|TRBJ2-3|TRBD2|TRBV2|NA
TGTGCCAGCAGTGCCAGACTAGCGGTTACAGATACGCAGTATTTT
CASSARLAVTDTQYF
>15|TRBJ1-5|NA|TRBV5-1|NA
TGCGCCAGCAGCTTTGAAGGGGCTACAGGTCAGCCCCAGCATTTT
CASSFEGATGQPQHF
>16|TRBJ1-1|TRBD1|TRBV18|NA
TGTGCCAGCTCACCACAGGCAGGGGGTCAGTACACTGAAGCTTTCTTT
CASSPQAGGQYTEAFF
>16|TRBJ2-1|NA|TRBV5-4|NA
TGTGCCAGCAGCTTATTGAGACTAGCGCCAGGGGGTGAGCAGTTCTTC
CASSLLRLAPGGEQFF
>13|TRBJ2-2|NA|TRBV3-1/TRBV3-2|NA
TGTGCCAGCAGCCAAGTAGCGGACGGGGAGCTGTTTTTT
CASSQVADGELFF
>14|TRBJ1-6|NA|TRBV9|NA
TGTGCCAGCAGCGTTCGGACGGGGGATTCACCCCTCCACTTT
CASSVRTGDSPLHF
>15|TRBJ2-7|NA|TRBV5-1|NA
TGCGCCAGCGGAACCTCAAAAGGGGGGGCCTACGAGCAGTACTTC
CASGTSKGGAYEQYF
>17|TRBJ2-3|NA|TRBV18|once
TGTGCCAGCTCAACCGAGCGTCCAGTCGCACTTACAGATACGCAGTATTTT
CASSTERPVALTDTQYF
>13|TRBJ1-4|NA|TRBV19|NA
TGTGCCAGTAGTATGGAGGGGACTGAAAAACTGTTTTTT
CASSMEGTEKLFF
>16|TRBJ1-5|NA|TRBV27|NA
TGTGCCAGCAGTACGATGCCTACCGCTCGGAATCAGCCCCAGCATTTT
CASSTMPTARNQPQHF
>15|TRBJ1-4|NA|TRBV19|once
TGTGCCAGTAGTATAGGGGCAGGGCCGAATGAAAAACTGTTTTTT
CASSIGAGPNEKLFF
>14|TRBJ1-6|TRBD1|TRBV3-1/TRBV3-2|NA
TGTGCCAGCTGTTTCCGGGACAGAAATTCACCCCTCCACTTT
CASCFRDRNSPLHF
>15|TRBJ2-7|TRBD2|TRBV6-1|NA
TGTGCCAGCAGTGAAGAGGTGGGAGGGCCCTACGAGCAGTACTTC
CASSEEVGGPYEQYF
>15|TRBJ2-2|TRBD2|TRBV19|once
TGTGCCAGTATCGCGTTAGCGGGCGTAGCCGGGGAGCTGTTTTTT
CASIALAGVAGELFF
>13|TRBJ2-3|NA|TRBV7-2|NA
TGTGCCAGCAGCCCACGGGTGGCAGATACGCAGTATTTT
CASSPRVADTQYF
>15|TRBJ1-3|NA|TRBV29-1|few
TGCAGCGTTGAAGATCTTCAGGGGCCGGGAAACACCATATATTTT
CSVEDLQGPGNTIYF
>17|TRBJ1-5|NA|TRBV7-8|NA
TGTGCCAGCAGCTTGGGACTCACGGTTTATGGCAATCAGCCCCAGCATTTT
CASSLGLTVYGNQPQHF
>17|TRBJ1-1|NA|TRBV5-1|NA
TGCGCCAGCAGCCCCCCAAGACTAGGGCTCGGCGACACTGAAGCTTTCTTT
CASSPPRLGLGDTEAFF
>15|TRBJ1-5|NA|TRBV28|NA
TGTGCCAGCAGTTCGGACTCCGGCGGCAATCAGCCCCAGCATTTT
CASSSDSGGNQPQHF
>15|TRBJ1-1|TRBD1|TRBV10-3|NA
TGTGCCACTCACCCCGGGACAGGGGGCGGCACTGAAGCTTTCTTT
CATHPGTGGGTEAFF
>15|TRBJ2-1|NA|TRBV10-3|NA
TGTGCCATCAGCGAAGGACAGTCTAACCGCAATGAGCAGTTCTTC
CAISEGQSNRNEQFF
>15|TRBJ2-2|NA|TRBV5-1|NA
TGCGCCAGCAGCTTGGAAGGGGATGGTATCGGGGAGCTGTTTTTT
CASSLEGDGIGELFF
>14|TRBJ2-7|TRBD2|TRBV5-1|NA
TGCGCCAGCAGTTCCGGGACTAGCGGTATCGAGCAGTACTTC
CASSSGTSGIEQYF
>14|TRBJ1-5|NA|TRBV10-2|NA
TGCGCCAGCAGTGAGTCCAGACTCAATCAGCCCCAGCATTTT
CASSESRLNQPQHF
>16|TRBJ2-6|TRBD1|TRBV19|NA
TGTGCCAGTAGTCCCGACAGGGGCTCTGGGGCCAACGTCCTGACTTTC
CASSPDRGSGANVLTF
>14|TRBJ1-1|NA|TRBV19|NA
TGTGCCAGTAGCCCCGGGACTAAGAGCGCTGAAGCTTTCTTT
CASSPGTKSAEAFF
>15|TRBJ2-7|TRBD2|TRBV5-4|once
TGTGCCAGCAGCTTAGGACTAGCGGGAATGTACGAGCAGTACTTC
CASSLGLAGMYEQYF
>13|TRBJ2-7|NA|TRBV4-3|NA
TGCGCCAGCAGCCAATTACCGGGCTACGAGCAGTACTTC
CASSQLPGYEQYF
>13|TRBJ1-2|TRBD1|TRBV19|NA
TGTGCCAGTAGTATCGACAGGGAGTATGGCTACACCTTC
CASSIDREYGYTF
>15|TRBJ2-3|TRBD2|TRBV7-9|NA
TGTGCCAGCAGCTTAGCCGGGAGGATAGCAGATACGCAGTATTTT
CASSLAGRIADTQYF
>14|TRBJ2-1|TRBD2|TRBV11-3|once
TGTGCCAGCAGCTTACTAGCGGGCAGGGATGAGCAGTTCTTC
CASSLLAGRDEQFF
>15|TRBJ2-7|TRBD1|TRBV4-1|NA
TGCGCCAGCAGCCAGCTTGCACAGGGGGCCTACGAGCAGTACTTC
CASSQLAQGAYEQYF
>14|TRBJ1-2|NA|TRBV19|NA
TGTGCCAGTAGTATAGGAGGGACTTCGGATGGCTACACCTTC
CASSIGGTSDGYTF
>15|TRBJ1-1|NA|TRBV3-1/TRBV3-2|NA
TGTGCCAGCAGCCAGGGGGGGGGCAAGGACACTGAAGCTTTCTTT
CASSQGGGKDTEAFF
>13|TRBJ2-5|NA|TRBV20-1|NA
TGCAGTGCTAGTCTAGACCCTCAAGAGACCCAGTACTTC
CSASLDPQETQYF
>12|TRBJ1-2|NA|TRBV12-3/TRBV12-4|few
TGTGCCAGCAGTTCTCTCCAGAATGGCTACACCTTC
CASSSLQNGYTF